This T cell receptor beta chain was found in a study of cytomegalovirus exposure and HLA in healthy donors. The PCR employed 60 Vbeta primers together with 13 Jbeta primers. Data came from immunoSEQ multiplex PCR; TCRdb stores just in-frame clones and leaves some out. Here the sample spans 140,000 or so clones, around three quarters being singletons. Trimming cost V 6 bases and J 5 bases, with 21 bases left between them. CDR3 length: 16 amino acids. Germline V CDR1 and CDR2: MNHEY, SVGAGI. Specimen: PBMCs. This chain joins TRBV6-5 and TRBJ2-3; tentatively, D is TRBD1 (5 bases). The receptor's source is a middle-aged woman in good health and CMV-seronegative. CDR3 in amino acids: CASSYGGWGGGDTQYF. The CDR3, as DNA: TGTGCCAGCAGCTACGGTGGTTGGGGCGGTGGAGATACGCAGTATTTT.